The T cell receptor (beta chain) described here comes from a study of Graves' ophthalmopathy and Graves' hyperthyroidism. This clonotype was picked up many times. Its antigen remains unknown. Study conclusions and caveats: With over 85% sensitivity and less than 83% specificity, a 13-signature model separated ophthalmopathy from stable hyperthyroidism.

Between the trimmed V and J ends, which lost 4 bases and 9 bases, there was a span of 13 bases. CDR3 length: 14 amino acids. From germline, CDR1 is LGHDT and CDR2 YNNKEL (reference sequence). RNA transcripts were the template, and TCR beta CDR3 regions were amplified from them. Investigators did first-round RT-PCR with HTBI primers, then second-round multiplex PCR. A single record per CDR3 protein comes from TCRdb applying MiXCR to the multiplex PCR reads. The repertoire holds 600,000 to 650,000 distinct CDR3 sequences, with about 24% as singletons. Hyperthyroidism was classified as stable if no ophthalmopathy occurred within 18 months of follow-up. None of the included patients had other autoimmune diseases, uncontrolled infections, pregnancy or lactation, as these led to exclusion. As diagnostic evidence, clinical symptoms, serum thyroxine, TRAb, thyroid ultrasound and orbital computed tomography were relied upon.

The gene calls are TRBV3-1 and TRBJ1-6; no definite D call. The source is a woman aged 18-35 years with stable Graves' hyperthyroidism. Some clones in this sample may be carry-over from other donors' samples. Sequencing was done on a sample of peripheral blood. CDR3 in amino acids: CASSPGMGPSPLHF. In nucleotides, the CDR3 is TGTGCCAGCAGCCCGGGGATGGGCCCTTCACCCCTCCACTTT. Using reference TRBV3-1 and TRBJ1-6 for the parts outside the CDR3, the full variable domain is DTAVSQTPKYLVTQMGNDKSIKCEQNLGHDTMYWYKQDSKKFLKIMFSYNNKELIINETVPNRFSPKSPDKAHLNLHINSLELGDSAVYFCASSPGMGPSPLHFGNGTRLTVT.